The text below deals with one T cell receptor (beta chain). The data were taken from a study of Ad26.COV2.S vaccination and SARS-CoV-2 variants. Germline V lookup: CDR1 KGHDR, CDR2 SFDVKD. V lost 4 bases to trimming and J lost 8 bases, with 16 bases between them. The CDR3 is 14 residues long. The treatment: 15 to 20 received Ad26.COV2.S at low or high dose, single or two shots; several received placebo; per-sample allocation not given. Sampling took place 63 days after the first vaccine or placebo injection. The protocol was immunoSEQ multiplex PCR, while the TCRdb copy is restricted to in-frame clones and leaves out a portion. This table has some 420,000 clones, roughly 90% appearing once.

This sample comprised peripheral blood, obtained in a trial of Ad26.COV2.S vaccine versus placebo. This clonotype originated in a person between 18 and 60 years old who received the Ad26.COV2.S COVID-19 vaccine or a placebo. The genes are TRBV24-1 and TRBJ1-1; D gene uncertain. DNA of the CDR3: TGTGCCACCAGTGACCCAAGCCTACCCGGGGAAGCTTTCTTT. Its protein product is CATSDPSLPGEAFF.